Shown below are 22 T cell receptor beta chains from a single sample sequenced in a study of T cell changes during pregnancy in multiple sclerosis. Using immunoSEQ multiplex PCR, the repertoire was profiled, and TCRdb retains in-frame clones only, with some absent. Found here are around 88,000 clones, almost 95% of them singletons; the top ten hold more than 2.5%. The sequenced sample was peripheral blood, obtained in the first trimester of pregnancy. All receptors derive from a female donor with multiple sclerosis, enrolled in a pregnancy study.

This chain connects TRBV20-1 to TRBJ2-1; unclear D gene. Germline loops: CDR1 DFQATT, CDR2 SNEGSKA (reference sequence). Trimming took off 0 bases at V and 9 bases at J, with 6 bases between the two ends. This CDR3 contains 11 residues. The DNA for the CDR3 is TGCAGTGCTAGAGAATATTCTGAGCAGTTCTTC. Its translation is CSAREYSEQFF.

The chain uses TRBV6-5 and TRBJ2-3, with D maybe TRBD2 (5 bases). From germline, CDR1 is MNHEY and CDR2 SVGAGI. V gave up 5 bases and J gave up 4 bases, with 13 bases separating them. The CDR3 length is 14 residues. Here the CDR3 reads CASSARVGADTQYF. In DNA, the CDR3 is TGTGCCAGCAGTGCGAGGGTGGGTGCAGATACGCAGTATTTT.

This chain's CDR3 is CASSPRDSFYEQYF. Written as DNA, the CDR3 is TGTGCCAGCAGCCCCCGGGACTCTTTCTACGAGCAGTACTTC. This rearrangement joins TRBV7-3 to TRBJ2-7; tentative D call: TRBD2 (6 bases). The CDR3 is 14 residues long. The V end was cut by 5 bases, the J end by 3 bases, with 14 bases between. CDR1 and CDR2 from the germline V gene are SGHTA and FQGTGA. Together with reference TRBV7-3 and TRBJ2-7, the CDR3 gives the full variable domain: GAGVSQTPSNKVTEKGKYVELRCDPISGHTALYWYRQSLGQGPEFLIYFQGTGAADDSGLPNDRFFAVRPEGSVSTLKIQRTERGDSAVYLCASSPRDSFYEQYFGPGTRLTVT.

The rearrangement uses TRBV19 and TRBJ2-3; 8 nucleotides agree with TRBD1. CDR1 is LNHDA, CDR2 SQIVND, per germline (reference sequence). With 6 bases clipped from V and 5 bases from J, the junction kept 7 bases outside the gene matches. This CDR3 region has 14 residues. CDR3 sequence (DNA): TGTGCCAGTAGGAGACAGGGGATAGTAGATACGCAGTATTTT. As protein: CASRRQGIVDTQYF.

The CDR3 nucleotides read TGTGCCAGCAGCGCAAAAGTGGGGGGGACCGGGGAGCTGTTTTTT. Translation gives CASSAKVGGTGELFF. The V and J genes are TRBV9 and TRBJ2-2; TRBD2 agrees at 7 bases. Germline assignment: CDR1 SGDLS and CDR2 YYNGEE. J gave up 5 bases and V 3 bases, and 7 bases lay outside the gene matches. The CDR3 loop spans 15 amino acids.

The chain couples TRBV28 to TRBJ2-7; D is possibly TRBD2 (5 bases). The germline V gene encodes CDR1 MDHEN and CDR2 SYDVKM. The V end was cut by 1 base, the J end by 4 bases, with 14 bases between. This CDR3 comprises 15 residues. CDR3 DNA: TGTGCCAGCAGTTTATCCTCCGCGCGCGGGTACGAGCAGTACTTC. It yields the protein CASSLSSARGYEQYF.

This clone has ten or more counts. This chain connects TRBV28 to TRBJ2-7, with 9 bases identical to TRBD2. Germline CDR1 reads MDHEN; CDR2 reads SYDVKM. The V and J ends lost 3 bases and 3 bases, in that order; junction bases with no gene match: 15. The CDR3 contains 18 residues. CDR3 coding DNA: TGTGCCAGCAGTTTCGTGGGGCTAGCGGGGACTTTGGGCTACGAGCAGTACTTC. It encodes CASSFVGLAGTLGYEQYF.

The genes are TRBV9 and TRBJ2-7; 8 bases match TRBD2. Trimming at V came to 4 bases and at J to 3 bases, leaving 9 bases not matched to a gene. The CDR3 is 15 residues long. Germline lookup yields CDR1 SGDLS and CDR2 YYNGEE. CDR3 nucleotides: TGTGCCAGCAGCACCGAAGCGGGAGCCCACTACGAGCAGTACTTC. Translated: CASSTEAGAHYEQYF.

V is TRBV5-6 and J is TRBJ2-7; TRBD2 is a possible D gene (6 bases). Germline V lookup: CDR1 SGHDT, CDR2 YYEEEE. This CDR3 is built from 12 residues. Trimming left V 3 bases short and J 7 bases short, with 11 bases between. In DNA form, the CDR3 reads TGTGCCAGCAGCTCGCGGGGTTGGGAGCAGTACTTC. Its protein product is CASSSRGWEQYF.

The CDR3 reads CASSSGQGAGQPQHF. CDR3 bases: TGTGCCAGCAGCTCCGGACAGGGGGCTGGTCAGCCCCAGCATTTT. V is TRBV7-9 and J is TRBJ1-5; 11 bases line up with TRBD1. Trimming removed 4 bases from V and 6 bases from J; junction bases left unmatched: 5. The CDR3 spans 15 residues. The germline V gene has CDR1 SEHNR and CDR2 FQNEAQ (reference sequence).

The chain uses TRBV5-1 and TRBJ2-5; 8 bases agree with TRBD1. Germline V CDR1 and CDR2: SGHRS, YFSETQ. Unmatched junction bases numbered 6, after V lost 9 bases and J lost 2 bases. The CDR3 has 13 amino acids. The DNA for the CDR3 is TGCGCCACCCGGGACAGGCCGCAAGAGACCCAGTACTTC. Its protein is CATRDRPQETQYF.

This chain links TRBV2 with TRBJ2-1; 8 bases are shared with TRBD1. Trimming took 6 bases from V and 6 from J; bases not matched to a gene: 7. This CDR3 region has 14 residues. Germline V gene data show CDR1 as SNHLY and CDR2 as FYNNEI. This CDR3 reads CASRDRAASNEQFF. The CDR3 nucleotides read TGTGCCAGCAGGGACAGGGCAGCAAGCAATGAGCAGTTCTTC.

The rearrangement uses TRBV6-5 and TRBJ1-1, with 7 bases matching TRBD1. This CDR3 comprises 12 residues. The germline CDR1 and CDR2 sequences are MNHEY and SVGAGI. The ends lost 5 bases at V and 5 bases at J; junction bases unmatched: 2. The CDR3 here is CASSETGTEAFF. In nucleotides, the CDR3 is TGTGCCAGCAGTGAGACAGGGACTGAAGCTTTCTTT.

The genes are TRBV28 and TRBJ1-1; 7 nucleotides match TRBD1. V dropped 6 bases and J dropped 6; count of bases not matched to a gene: 16. Per the germline V gene, CDR1 is MDHEN and CDR2 is SYDVKM. The CDR3 covers 16 residues. The CDR3 here is CASSPITGVRGSEAFF. CDR3 bases: TGTGCCAGCAGCCCTATAACAGGGGTCCGGGGGTCTGAAGCTTTCTTT.

The genes are TRBV2 and TRBJ2-2; 7 bases map to TRBD1. CDR3 length: 13 residues. Germline CDR1 is SNHLY and CDR2 is FYNNEI. V lost 11 bases to trimming and J lost 1 base; unmatched junction nucleotides: 4. For the CDR3, the DNA is TGTGCCGCGAACAGGGGGAACACCGGGGAGCTGTTTTTT. Protein product: CAANRGNTGELFF. Full variable domain (outside the CDR3, taken from reference TRBV2 and TRBJ2-2): EPEVTQTPSHQVTQMGQEVILRCVPISNHLYFYWYRQILGQKVEFLVSFYNNEISEKSEIFDDQFSVERPDGSNFTLKIRSTKLEDSAMYFCAANRGNTGELFFGEGSRLTVL.

V gene TRBV30 combines with J gene TRBJ2-1; D may be TRBD2 (5 bases). Germline lookup yields CDR1 GTSNPN and CDR2 SVGIG (reference sequence). Trimming cost V 7 bases and J 15 bases, with 22 bases left between them. The CDR3 consists of 12 residues. The CDR3 reads CAYHPRGPEGFF. CDR3 DNA: TGTGCCTACCACCCCCGAGGGCCCGAGGGGTTCTTC.

The chain combines TRBV6-1 with TRBJ1-1; a possible D gene is TRBD1 (5 bases). CDR1 and CDR2 (germline): MNHNS, SASEGT. The CDR3 loop spans 15 amino acids. Trimming shortened V by 10 bases and J by 2 bases, and 20 bases separated the two germline ends. The CDR3 bases are TGTGCCACCTGGCCCCGGACACCAACCAACACTGAAGCTTTCTTT. It is translated as CATWPRTPTNTEAFF.

The chain combines TRBV28 with TRBJ2-7; the match to TRBD1 covers 10 bases. There are 15 residues in the CDR3. From germline, CDR1 is MDHEN and CDR2 SYDVKM. The J segment lost 4 bases and the V segment lost 5 bases, leaving 8 bases of the junction unmatched. In DNA, the CDR3 is TGTGCCAGCAGTCGTTCCGGGACAGGGGCTTACGAGCAGTACTTC. Translation: CASSRSGTGAYEQYF. Full variable domain (remainder filled in from reference TRBV28 and TRBJ2-7): DVKVTQSSRYLVKRTGEKVFLECVQDMDHENMFWYRQDPGLGLRLIYFSYDVKMKEKGDIPEGYSVSREKKERFSLILESASTNQTSMYLCASSRSGTGAYEQYFGPGTRLTVT.

The rearrangement links TRBV19 to TRBJ2-1; tentative D call: TRBD2 (6 bases). CDR1 is LNHDA, CDR2 SQIVND, per germline (reference sequence). This CDR3 is built from 12 residues. Trimming shortened V by 9 bases and J by 7 bases, and 13 bases separated the two germline ends. The CDR3 DNA reads TGTGCCAGCGGCTTGGGGGGAAATGAGCAGTTCTTC. The encoded protein is CASGLGGNEQFF.

The chain joins TRBV2 to TRBJ2-5; no definite D call. This CDR3 region has 16 residues. Germline-derived CDR1 and CDR2 are SNHLY and FYNNEI. Trimming removed 2 bases at V and 2 bases at J, with 15 bases between. CDR3 coding DNA: TGTGCCAGCAGTGAAACCCAAGAGGCCGCACAAGAGACCCAGTACTTC. Translating it yields CASSETQEAAQETQYF.

The genes are TRBV7-6 and TRBJ2-7; TRBD1 matches at 8 bases. The CDR3 is made up of 15 amino acids. V trimming: 3 bases; J trimming: 0 bases; junction bases outside the gene matches: 4. CDR1 and CDR2 from the germline V gene are SGHVS and FNYEAQ. As DNA, the CDR3 is TGTGCCAGCAGCTTGACAGGGGACAGCTCCTACGAGCAGTACTTC. It specifies CASSLTGDSSYEQYF.

The chain recombines TRBV6-5 with TRBJ2-1; TRBD2 matches 7 bases. CDR3 length equals 12 residues. V trimming: 0 bases; J trimming: 12 bases; junction bases outside the gene matches: 2. Germline CDR1 and CDR2: MNHEY and SVGAGI. The CDR3 DNA reads TGTGCCAGCAGTTACTCTGGGGGGGGGCAGTTCTTC. This translates into CASSYSGGGQFF.